Shown below are 16 T cell receptor beta chains from a single sample sequenced in a study of T cell responses to AZD1222 COVID-19 vaccine. The data were produced by immunoSEQ multiplex PCR, yet TCRdb's version contains in-frame clones alone and is incomplete. Counted here are approximately 79,000 clones, roughly 85% occurring once; the ten biggest clones make up approximately 7.9%. The source was peripheral blood, collected on day 0 of AZD1222 vaccination. Source of these receptors: an adult in good health.

The V and J genes are TRBV11-2 and TRBJ1-1; D possibly corresponds to TRBD1 (5 bases). CDR3 length equals 14 residues. Deletions cut 3 bases from V and 1 base from J, with 9 bases between. Per germline, CDR1 SGHAT and CDR2 FQNNGV. CDR3 sequence reads: CASSFSRANTEAFF. DNA for the CDR3: TGTGCCAGCAGCTTCAGCAGGGCGAACACTGAAGCTTTCTTT.

The table lists this clone with a few counts. The chain links TRBV10-3 to TRBJ1-3; 8 bases are shared with TRBD1. Germline CDR1 and CDR2: ENHRY and SYGVKD. CDR3 size: 16 residues. Trimming cost V 3 bases and J 4 bases; bases outside gene matches: 8. The CDR3, as DNA: TGTGCCATCAGTGACCCTAGACAGGGGAGGGGAAACACCATATATTTT. Protein sequence: CAISDPRQGRGNTIYF.

This clone came up once. The rearrangement uses TRBV28 and TRBJ2-5; the match to TRBD1 covers 7 bases. CDR1 is MDHEN, CDR2 SYDVKM, per germline. Trimming cost V 6 bases and J 2 bases; bases outside gene matches: 12. The CDR3 runs 16 residues. This chain's CDR3 is CASRTDLGGRQETQYF. The CDR3 DNA follows: TGTGCCAGCAGAACCGACTTAGGGGGCCGTCAAGAGACCCAGTACTTC.

This clone was counted once. Written as DNA, the CDR3 is TGTGCCAGCAGACTGAGCTATAATCAGTTCTTC. Its translation is CASRLSYNQFF. The chain joins TRBV28 to TRBJ2-1; D is unresolved. CDR1 MDHEN and CDR2 SYDVKM come from the germline V gene. The CDR3 sequence is 11 residues long. The V end lost 6 bases, the J end lost 13 bases, and 13 bases lay between the germline ends.

V and J are TRBV9 and TRBJ2-7, with TRBD1 matching 10 bases. Germline V gene lookup returns CDR1 SGDLS and CDR2 YYNGEE. This CDR3 comprises 15 residues. The V and J ends lost 0 bases and 4 bases, in that order; junction bases with no gene match: 4. CDR3 DNA: TGTGCCAGCAGCGTAGGACAGGGGGCTCAGTACGAGCAGTACTTC. Protein: CASSVGQGAQYEQYF.

The chain carries TRBV6-4 and TRBJ2-5, with a weak D call TRBD2 (5 bases). CDR3 length equals 13 residues. CDR1 is MRHNA, CDR2 SNTAGT, per germline. V lost 5 bases and J lost 5, with 12 bases in between. The CDR3 DNA reads as TGTGCCAGCAGTAAGGACTCGGAGGAGACCCAGTACTTC. It yields the protein CASSKDSEETQYF.

J is TRBJ1-1 and V is TRBV5-6; D possibly corresponds to TRBD1 (6 bases). CDR1 and CDR2 from the germline V gene are SGHDT and YYEEEE. The CDR3 sequence is 15 residues long. V was clipped by 3 bases and J by 1 base, with 13 bases between them. This chain's CDR3 is CASSSLGGPNTEAFF. CDR3 DNA: TGTGCCAGCAGCTCCTTGGGGGGCCCGAACACTGAAGCTTTCTTT. The full variable domain, with the rest looked up from reference TRBV5-6 and TRBJ1-1, is DAGVTQSPTHLIKTRGQQVTLRCSPKSGHDTVSWYQQALGQGPQFIFQYYEEEERQRGNFPDRFSGHQFPNYSSELNVNALLLGDSALYLCASSSLGGPNTEAFFGQGTRLTVV.

The rearrangement joins TRBV12-3 or TRBV12-4 to TRBJ2-3, with 8 bases identical to TRBD1. With 6 bases clipped from V and 1 base from J, the junction kept 0 bases outside the gene matches. CDR3 length: 13 amino acids. The CDR3 coding sequence is TGTGCCAGCAGGACAGGGGGCACAGATACGCAGTATTTT. It specifies CASRTGGTDTQYF.

This chain links TRBV6-5 with TRBJ2-3; D is unresolved. V lost 8 bases to trimming and J lost 5 bases, with 14 bases between them. CDR3 length: 13 amino acids. CDR1 and CDR2 (germline): MNHEY, SVGAGI. This chain's CDR3 is CASERSKEDTQYF. CDR3 in DNA: TGTGCCAGCGAGCGCAGTAAAGAAGATACGCAGTATTTT.

The chain carries TRBV27 and TRBJ1-5; 7 nucleotides line up with TRBD1. CDR3 size: 14 residues. From germline, CDR1 is MNHEY and CDR2 SMNVEV (reference sequence). The junction had 3 bases not matched to a gene; V was cut back by 4 bases and J by 3 bases. In nucleotides, the CDR3 is TGTGCCAGCAGTTCACAGGGGACCAATCAGCCCCAGCATTTT. It codes for CASSSQGTNQPQHF.

The rearrangement uses TRBV9 and TRBJ1-1; no reliable D call. The V gene's germline CDR1 is SGDLS and CDR2 YYNGEE. Trimming left V 4 bases short and J 2 bases short, with 9 bases between. The CDR3 has 13 residues. CDR3 loop: CASSPSPNTEAFF. DNA of the CDR3: TGTGCCAGCAGCCCCTCCCCCAACACTGAAGCTTTCTTT.

This clone was seen only a few times. V and J are TRBV19 and TRBJ2-7; D uncertain. The V and J ends lost 0 bases and 0 bases respectively, with 6 bases between them. The V gene's germline CDR1 is LNHDA and CDR2 SQIVND (reference sequence). This CDR3 region has 14 residues. CDR3 region: CASSIDLYSYEQYF. CDR3 sequence (DNA): TGTGCCAGTAGTATAGATCTTTACTCCTACGAGCAGTACTTC.

This clone has just a few counts. The V and J genes are TRBV28 and TRBJ1-5; no definite D call. The CDR3 is 16 amino acids. Trimming removed 2 bases at V and 5 bases at J, with 16 bases between. Germline CDR1 is MDHEN and CDR2 is SYDVKM. CDR3 sequence: CASSLDFSVNDQPQHF. The CDR3 bases are TGTGCCAGCAGTTTAGATTTTAGTGTCAATGATCAGCCCCAGCATTTT.

The chain combines TRBV9 with TRBJ1-3; no clear D gene. Per the germline V gene, CDR1 is SGDLS and CDR2 is YYNGEE. Trimming left V 5 bases short and J 4 bases short, with 22 bases between. This CDR3 spans 17 amino acids. DNA of the CDR3: TGTGCCAGCAGTCCGTGGGGTCGCGGTGGAGGAGGAAACACCATATATTTT. It specifies CASSPWGRGGGGNTIYF.

J is TRBJ1-5 and V is TRBV28, with unresolved D. Trimming took 1 base from V and 7 from J, leaving 11 bases between them. CDR3 length equals 14 residues. Germline loops: CDR1 MDHEN, CDR2 SYDVKM. The CDR3 spells CASSLSSGSQPQHF. The DNA for the CDR3 is TGTGCCAGCAGTTTATCCTCGGGCAGCCAGCCCCAGCATTTT. The entire variable domain, with the rest obtained from reference TRBV28 and TRBJ1-5, is as follows: DVKVTQSSRYLVKRTGEKVFLECVQDMDHENMFWYRQDPGLGLRLIYFSYDVKMKEKGDIPEGYSVSREKKERFSLILESASTNQTSMYLCASSLSSGSQPQHFGDGTRLSIL.

The chain uses TRBV7-9 and TRBJ1-1; D ambiguous. The CDR3 length is 14 residues. V was shortened by 4 bases and J by 2 bases, with 11 bases between the two germline ends. CDR1 is SEHNR and CDR2 is FQNEAQ in the germline V gene (reference sequence). The CDR3 loop reads CASSWELTNTEAFF. CDR3 nucleotides: TGTGCCAGCAGCTGGGAGCTTACCAACACTGAAGCTTTCTTT.